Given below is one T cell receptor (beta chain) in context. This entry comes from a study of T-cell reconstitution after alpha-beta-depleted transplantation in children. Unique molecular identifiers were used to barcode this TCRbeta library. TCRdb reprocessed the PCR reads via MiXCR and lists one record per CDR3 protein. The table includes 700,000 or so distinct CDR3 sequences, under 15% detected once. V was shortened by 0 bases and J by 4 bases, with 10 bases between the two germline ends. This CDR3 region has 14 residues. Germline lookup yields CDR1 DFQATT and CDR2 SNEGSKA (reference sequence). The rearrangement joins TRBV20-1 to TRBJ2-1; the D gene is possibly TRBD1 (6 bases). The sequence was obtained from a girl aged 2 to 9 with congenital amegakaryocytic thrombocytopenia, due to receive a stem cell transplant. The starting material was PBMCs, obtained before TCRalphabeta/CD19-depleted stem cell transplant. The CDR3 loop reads CSARDLGQYNEQFF. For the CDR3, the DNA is TGCAGTGCTAGAGATCTCGGACAGTACAATGAGCAGTTCTTC.